These 32 T cell receptor beta chains came from one sample sequenced in a study of regulatory dendritic cells for organ transplantation. Using immunoSEQ multiplex PCR, the repertoire was profiled, and TCRdb retains in-frame clones only, with some absent. The repertoire holds under 15,000 clones, with around two thirds as singletons. Sorted T cells were CFSE-labeled and cultured 5 days with allogeneic regulatory or mature dendritic cells at 1:10. Their antigens remain unidentified. The sample comprised naive CD4+ T cells from blood cultured with regulatory dendritic cells. The sample's subset: CD45RA+ naive T cells. All receptors derive from a human donor in good health.

To note about this clone: A read error may produce the germline difference seen at one junction end. The rearrangement uses TRBV2 and TRBJ1-2; D not certain. This CDR3 is built from 13 residues. Germline CDR1 SNHLY, CDR2 FYNNEI. CDR3: CASSEGRTYGYTF. The CDR3, as DNA: TGTGCCAGCAGCGAAGGGAGGACCTATGGCTACACCTTC.

V gene TRBV5-1 combines with J gene TRBJ1-3, with D perhaps matching TRBD1 (5 bases). The CDR3 runs to 16 residues. The V gene's germline CDR1 is SGHRS and CDR2 YFSETQ. V lost 3 bases and J 4 bases, leaving 17 bases between the germline ends. The CDR3 protein is CASSSEVQGSGNTIYF. The CDR3 DNA reads TGCGCCAGCAGCTCGGAAGTTCAGGGTTCAGGAAACACCATATATTTT.

The chain combines TRBV18 with TRBJ2-3; weak D call: TRBD2 (6 bases). Per germline, CDR1 KGHSH and CDR2 LQKENI. The CDR3 consists of 16 residues. V shed 3 bases and J shed 7 bases, with 20 bases lying between them. The CDR3 DNA reads TGTGCCAGCTCACCCCCGGACTACGGGTTTGTATATACGCAGTATTTT. Protein: CASSPPDYGFVYTQYF.

The chain has TRBV19 and TRBJ1-2, with TRBD1 as a possible D gene (6 bases). Germline CDR1 is LNHDA and CDR2 is SQIVND (reference sequence). Deletions cut 3 bases from V and 0 bases from J, with 17 bases between. CDR3 size: 17 residues. CDR3 in amino acids: CASSISNPTGSNYGYTF. The DNA for the CDR3 is TGTGCCAGTAGTATCTCGAATCCGACAGGATCTAACTATGGCTACACCTTC.

CDR3 residues: CASSWGGNNQPQHF. DNA for the CDR3: TGCGCCAGCAGCTGGGGAGGGAACAATCAGCCCCAGCATTTT. The genes are TRBV5-1 and TRBJ1-5; D is uncertain. Trimming took off 3 bases at V and 3 bases at J, with 10 bases between the two ends. CDR1 and CDR2 (germline): SGHRS, YFSETQ. This CDR3 contains 14 residues.

This chain joins TRBV2 and TRBJ2-2, with 9 bases identical to TRBD2. V shed 7 bases, J shed 4 bases, and the junction held 13 bases outside the gene matches. The CDR3 sequence is 17 residues long. Germline V gene data show CDR1 as SNHLY and CDR2 as FYNNEI. The CDR3 sequence: CASTARLGGGATGELFF. The CDR3 DNA reads TGTGCCAGCACTGCCCGGTTAGGCGGGGGGGCCACCGGGGAGCTGTTTTTT.

The rearrangement joins TRBV10-3 to TRBJ2-7; possibly TRBD1 for D (5 bases). V was trimmed by 0 bases and J by 0 bases, leaving 6 bases between them. Germline assignment: CDR1 ENHRY and CDR2 SYGVKD. The CDR3 sequence is 14 residues long. For the CDR3, the DNA is TGTGCCATCAGTGAGTCGACAGTCTCCTACGAGCAGTACTTC. Its translation: CAISESTVSYEQYF.

V gene TRBV5-4 combines with J gene TRBJ2-5, with D perhaps matching TRBD2 (6 bases). This CDR3 region has 13 residues. Germline-derived CDR1 and CDR2 are SGHNT and YYREEE (reference sequence). Between the trimmed V and J ends, which lost 0 bases and 5 bases, there was a span of 8 bases. The CDR3 spells CASSLVREETQYF. The CDR3 bases are TGTGCCAGCAGCTTGGTCCGGGAGGAGACCCAGTACTTC.

The genes are TRBV2 and TRBJ2-3; weak D call: TRBD2 (5 bases). The CDR3 spans 15 residues. Germline loops: CDR1 SNHLY, CDR2 FYNNEI. Trimming removed 2 bases from V and 4 bases from J, with 13 bases in between. The CDR3 reads CASSESLAWADTQYF. CDR3 coding DNA: TGTGCCAGCAGTGAAAGCCTAGCTTGGGCAGATACGCAGTATTTT.

The chain links TRBV6-5 to TRBJ1-2; D remains ambiguous. V lost 0 bases and J lost 6, with 8 bases in between. The length of the CDR3 is 13 residues. Germline values: CDR1 MNHEY, CDR2 SVGAGI. The CDR3 reads CASSYSRAHGYTF. CDR3 coding DNA: TGTGCCAGCAGTTACTCCCGCGCCCATGGCTACACCTTC.

This clone was counted only a few times. The V gene is TRBV4-2, the J gene TRBJ1-5, with D hard to call. The CDR3 runs 15 residues. V gave up 4 bases and J gave up 3 bases, with 13 bases separating them. The germline gives CDR1 LGHNA, CDR2 YNFKEQ. Here the CDR3 DNA reads TGTGCCAGCAGCCCCGCCGGAGTTATCAATCAGCCCCAGCATTTT. Translation: CASSPAGVINQPQHF.

This clone was observed a few times. The chain combines TRBV5-1 with TRBJ2-1; the match to TRBD2 covers 8 bases. V dropped 2 bases and J dropped 7; count of bases not matched to a gene: 11. The CDR3 runs 16 residues. The germline CDR1 and CDR2 sequences are SGHRS and YFSETQ. The CDR3 reads CASSFSTGGAMNEQFF. CDR3 in DNA: TGCGCCAGCAGCTTCTCTACCGGGGGGGCCATGAATGAGCAGTTCTTC. The full variable domain, its missing parts supplied by reference TRBV5-1 and TRBJ2-1, is KAGVTQTPRYLIKTRGQQVTLSCSPISGHRSVSWYQQTPGQGLQFLFEYFSETQRNKGNFPGRFSGRQFSNSRSEMNVSTLELGDSALYLCASSFSTGGAMNEQFFGPGTRLTVL.

The rearrangement joins TRBV28 to TRBJ2-3; the D gene is possibly TRBD2 (5 bases). The CDR3 sequence is 14 residues long. Trimming left V 2 bases short and J 3 bases short, with 9 bases between. The germline gives CDR1 MDHEN, CDR2 SYDVKM. CDR3 region: CASSLAGGTDTQYF. CDR3 bases: TGTGCCAGCAGTTTAGCGGGCGGAACAGATACGCAGTATTTT. The full variable domain, rest sourced from reference TRBV28 and TRBJ2-3, is DVKVTQSSRYLVKRTGEKVFLECVQDMDHENMFWYRQDPGLGLRLIYFSYDVKMKEKGDIPEGYSVSREKKERFSLILESASTNQTSMYLCASSLAGGTDTQYFGPGTRLTVL.

The chain couples TRBV11-2 to TRBJ1-1, with D possibly being TRBD1 (5 bases). CDR3 length: 14 residues. Between the trimmed V and J ends, which lost 7 bases and 0 bases, there was a span of 12 bases. Per germline, CDR1 SGHAT and CDR2 FQNNGV. CDR3 protein: CASNRADMNTEAFF. DNA of the CDR3: TGTGCCAGCAATCGGGCGGACATGAACACTGAAGCTTTCTTT.

V is TRBV4-2 and J is TRBJ2-1; 8 nucleotides align to TRBD2. Germline-derived CDR1 and CDR2 are LGHNA and YNFKEQ. Trimming at V came to 4 bases and at J to 4 bases, leaving 9 bases not matched to a gene. The CDR3 runs to 16 residues. The CDR3 DNA is TGTGCCAGCAGCCCTGAAAGGAGCGGGGGTTACAATGAGCAGTTCTTC. Translation gives CASSPERSGGYNEQFF.

In its sample, this clone was seen a few times. The chain has TRBV27 and TRBJ1-6; perhaps TRBD1 as D (6 bases). The CDR3 has 16 residues. Germline V gene lookup returns CDR1 MNHEY and CDR2 SMNVEV (reference sequence). V was shortened by 5 bases and J by 5 bases, with 16 bases between the two germline ends. The CDR3 here is CASSPLSAGDNSPLHF. CDR3 in DNA: TGTGCCAGCAGTCCCCTCTCCGCAGGGGATAATTCACCCCTCCACTTT.

The chain employs TRBV19 and TRBJ1-6, with 8 positions matching TRBD1. This CDR3 is built from 16 residues. Germline values: CDR1 LNHDA, CDR2 SQIVND (reference sequence). V lost 4 bases to trimming and J lost 9 bases; unmatched junction nucleotides: 11. This CDR3 is CASSRRRTGGASPLHF. CDR3 in DNA: TGTGCCAGTAGTAGGAGGAGAACAGGGGGAGCTTCACCCCTCCACTTT.

The V call is TRBV9, the J call TRBJ2-5, with TRBD1 as a possible D gene (6 bases). Trimming pared 6 bases from V and 0 bases from J, leaving 15 bases between. Germline V gene data show CDR1 as SGDLS and CDR2 as YYNGEE. The CDR3 extends over 15 amino acids. The CDR3 reads CASTPGTQYQETQYF. CDR3 in DNA: TGTGCCAGCACCCCCGGGACACAGTACCAAGAGACCCAGTACTTC.

This chain uses TRBV6-1 with TRBJ2-3; D possibly corresponds to TRBD2 (6 bases). The germline CDR1 and CDR2 sequences are MNHNS and SASEGT. This CDR3 is 15 amino acids long. Trimming cost V 3 bases and J 0 bases, with 10 bases left between them. The CDR3 DNA follows: TGTGCCAGCAGTGATAGGCGGGGCAGCACAGATACGCAGTATTTT. This sequence encodes CASSDRRGSTDTQYF.

The chain carries TRBV5-4 and TRBJ1-4; 7 bases agree with TRBD1. The V gene's germline CDR1 is SGHNT and CDR2 YYREEE (reference sequence). The ends lost 9 bases at V and 1 base at J; junction bases unmatched: 6. The CDR3 spans 14 residues. The CDR3 sequence: CATQDRRTNEKLFF. CDR3 sequence (DNA): TGTGCCACCCAGGACAGGAGAACTAATGAAAAACTGTTTTTT.

This chain links TRBV7-2 with TRBJ1-5, with D possibly being TRBD1 (5 bases). This CDR3 region has 16 residues. Trimming stripped 10 bases from V and 6 bases from J, with 25 bases between. The germline CDR1 and CDR2 sequences are SGHTA and FQGNSA. CDR3 in amino acids: CATSLNRGVGGQPQHF. CDR3 coding DNA: TGTGCCACCTCCCTTAATCGGGGGGTAGGAGGTCAGCCCCAGCATTTT.

The chain joins TRBV28 to TRBJ1-4; TRBD1 matches 8 bases. CDR3 length: 17 amino acids. Germline loops: CDR1 MDHEN, CDR2 SYDVKM. J lost 6 bases, V lost 3 bases, and 12 bases had no gene match. The CDR3 sequence is CASSFGRGRIGYEKLFF. As DNA, the CDR3 is TGTGCCAGCAGTTTCGGCAGGGGGCGAATTGGGTATGAAAAACTGTTTTTT. The full variable domain, rest sourced from reference TRBV28 and TRBJ1-4, is DVKVTQSSRYLVKRTGEKVFLECVQDMDHENMFWYRQDPGLGLRLIYFSYDVKMKEKGDIPEGYSVSREKKERFSLILESASTNQTSMYLCASSFGRGRIGYEKLFFGSGTQLSVL.

The rearrangement uses TRBV9 and TRBJ2-1, with TRBD2 matching over 7 bases. Germline-derived CDR1 and CDR2 are SGDLS and YYNGEE. The junction had 9 bases not matched to a gene; V was cut back by 4 bases and J by 2 bases. The length of the CDR3 is 16 residues. CDR3 DNA sequence: TGTGCCAGCAGCTTCAGAGCGGGGACCACCTACAATGAGCAGTTCTTC. It yields the protein CASSFRAGTTYNEQFF.

V is TRBV7-2 and J is TRBJ1-3; 7 bases are a match to TRBD1. Per the germline V gene, CDR1 is SGHTA and CDR2 is FQGNSA. This CDR3 has 15 residues. The V gene end was trimmed by 8 bases and the J gene end by 4 bases; junction bases not matched to a gene: 11. CDR3 protein: CASGRQGTYGNTIYF. CDR3 DNA sequence: TGTGCCAGCGGCCGACAGGGAACGTACGGAAACACCATATATTTT.

This chain uses TRBV5-4 with TRBJ1-1, with 11 nucleotides matching TRBD1. Germline V CDR1 and CDR2: SGHNT, YYREEE (reference sequence). CDR3 length: 17 residues. V shed 3 bases, J shed 1 base, and the junction held 8 bases outside the gene matches. The CDR3: CASSWGIGTGGNTEAFF. CDR3 coding DNA: TGTGCCAGCAGCTGGGGGATAGGGACAGGGGGGAACACTGAAGCTTTCTTT.

The genes are TRBV18 and TRBJ1-1, with D possibly matching TRBD1 (6 bases). Germline V gives CDR1 KGHSH, CDR2 LQKENI. V was shortened by 0 bases and J by 4 bases, with 18 bases between the two germline ends. The CDR3 consists of 17 residues. CDR3 protein: CASSPPGATDFPTEAFF. The CDR3 DNA reads as TGTGCCAGCTCACCACCGGGGGCGACAGATTTTCCCACTGAAGCTTTCTTT. The whole variable domain, remainder taken from reference TRBV18 and TRBJ1-1, is NAGVMQNPRHLVRRRGQEARLRCSPMKGHSHVYWYRQLPEEGLKFMVYLQKENIIDESGMPKERFSAEFPKEGPSILRIQQVVRGDSAAYFCASSPPGATDFPTEAFFGQGTRLTVV.

The chain carries TRBV10-3 and TRBJ2-3, with 14 nucleotides matching TRBD2. CDR1 ENHRY and CDR2 SYGVKD come from the germline V gene. The CDR3 runs 16 residues. V trimming: 2 bases; J trimming: 3 bases; junction bases outside the gene matches: 1. The CDR3 sequence: CAISEGLAGGTDTQYF. CDR3 bases: TGTGCCATCAGTGAGGGACTAGCGGGGGGAACAGATACGCAGTATTTT.

Worth noting for this clone: Germline is not matched at one junction end, which may reflect a read error. V usage is TRBV11-3 and J usage is TRBJ2-5, with 8 bases matching TRBD2. The CDR3 is 16 amino acids. The germline gives CDR1 SGHNT, CDR2 YENEEA. CDR3 sequence (DNA): TGTGCCAGCAGCCTTTCCGGGGGGGCGGGAGAAGAGATCCAGTACTTC. Its translation: CASSLSGGAGEEIQYF.

This chain connects TRBV4-1 to TRBJ2-4, with 12 bases aligning to TRBD2. The J segment lost 7 bases and the V segment lost 0 bases, leaving 7 bases of the junction unmatched. The germline CDR1 and CDR2 sequences are MGHRA and YSYEKL. The CDR3 is made up of 17 amino acids. The CDR3 DNA reads TGCGCCAGCAGCCAAGATCGGCTAGCGGGGGGGTATAACATTCAGTACTTC. Translating gives CASSQDRLAGGYNIQYF.

This chain joins TRBV6-5 and TRBJ2-5, with D maybe TRBD2 (5 bases). The CDR3 runs to 14 residues. CDR1 and CDR2 from the germline V gene are MNHEY and SVGAGI. Between the trimmed V and J ends, which lost 4 bases and 3 bases, there was a span of 12 bases. The CDR3 sequence is CASSSLLEEETQYF. Written as DNA, the CDR3 is TGTGCCAGCAGTTCCCTACTAGAGGAAGAGACCCAGTACTTC.

The chain joins TRBV4-2 to TRBJ2-3; perhaps TRBD1 as D (6 bases). Germline loops: CDR1 LGHNA, CDR2 YNFKEQ. Trimming left V 6 bases short and J 8 bases short, with 9 bases between. This CDR3 comprises 11 residues. DNA of the CDR3: TGTGCCAGCAGGGACAGAGGTACGCAGTATTTT. Residues: CASRDRGTQYF.

J is TRBJ1-4 and V is TRBV2, with 8 nucleotides matching TRBD1. Germline V CDR1 and CDR2: SNHLY, FYNNEI. This CDR3 has 15 amino acids. Losses at the gene ends were 6 bases for V and 7 bases for J; bases not matched to a gene: 10. CDR3: CASSLGRGRGEKLFF. CDR3 DNA sequence: TGTGCCAGCAGCCTGGGCAGGGGGCGAGGTGAAAAACTGTTTTTT.